This TCR beta chain was profiled in a study of T-cell reconstitution after alpha-beta-depleted transplantation in children. Study outcomes and limitations: By about two months after transplant, alpha-beta T cells reportedly arose from several hundred graft clones that had expanded. T-cell numbers and diversity, one year after transplant, stemmed largely from T cells that were newly produced.

CDR1 is MGHRA, CDR2 YSYEKL, per germline. Trimming shortened V by 3 bases and J by 6 bases, and 12 bases separated the two germline ends. The CDR3 runs 13 residues. This clonotype was detected a few times. Its antigen is not identified. The library targeted TCRbeta and was prepared with unique molecular identifiers. Via MiXCR, TCRdb re-called the PCR reads, giving one row per CDR3 protein. The table includes fewer than 550,000 distinct CDR3 sequences, approximately 10% detected once. The TCR comes from a female patient aged 2-9 years who had a stem cell transplant for aplastic anemia, so the T cells may come from the graft donor. This chain joins TRBV4-1 and TRBJ2-7; D is ambiguous. Sample: PBMCs, mostly from graft donor cells, taken 180 days after TCRalphabeta/CD19-depleted stem cell transplant. CDR3: CASSQGPVSEQYV. In DNA form, the CDR3 reads TGCGCCAGCAGCCAGGGCCCCGTGTCCGAGCAGTACGTC.